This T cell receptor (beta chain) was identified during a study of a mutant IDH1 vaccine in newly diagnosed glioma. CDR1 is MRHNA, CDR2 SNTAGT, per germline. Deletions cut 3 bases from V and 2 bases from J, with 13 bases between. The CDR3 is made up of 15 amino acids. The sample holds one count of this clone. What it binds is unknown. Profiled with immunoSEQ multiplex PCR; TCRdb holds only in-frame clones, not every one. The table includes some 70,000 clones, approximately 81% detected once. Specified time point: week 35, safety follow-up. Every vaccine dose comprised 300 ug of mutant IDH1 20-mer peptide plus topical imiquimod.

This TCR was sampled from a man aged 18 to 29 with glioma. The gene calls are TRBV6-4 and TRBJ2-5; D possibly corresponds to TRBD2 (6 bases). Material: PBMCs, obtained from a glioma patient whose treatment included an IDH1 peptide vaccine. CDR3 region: CASSDNAGRQETQYF. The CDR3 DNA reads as TGTGCCAGCAGTGATAATGCGGGGAGACAAGAGACCCAGTACTTC.